The T cell receptor beta chain described here comes from a study of T cell clonotyping in hematopoietic cell transplantation. Findings of the study overall: After transplant, recipient diversity fell while pathologically expanded clonotypes grew through day 180.

Specified time point: recipient sample about 28 days before transplant, after cytoreduction. Samples: about 28 days before transplant, then days 30, 100 and 180 after. Note on this clone: Its target is not known.

Profiling relied on immunoSEQ multiplex PCR, and the TCRdb table lists in-frame clones only, not all of them. Among approximately 80,000 clones listed, 90% to 97% were seen once. Trimming removed 0 bases from V and 3 bases from J; junction bases left unmatched: 1. The CDR3 length is 14 residues. The germline CDR1 and CDR2 sequences are SGHDT and YYEEEE. This receptor was identified in a woman aged 50 to 60 with acute myeloid leukemia. Some clones in this sample may be carry-over from other donors' samples. V and J are TRBV5-6 and TRBJ1-2, with 8 bases that match TRBD1. Sequenced material: peripheral blood mononuclear cells, taken before stem cell transplant. The CDR3 nucleotides read TGTGCCAGCAGCTTGGGGACAGGGTACTATGGCTACACCTTC. It codes for CASSLGTGYYGYTF. The whole variable domain, filled in from reference TRBV5-6 and TRBJ1-2, reads DAGVTQSPTHLIKTRGQQVTLRCSPKSGHDTVSWYQQALGQGPQFIFQYYEEEERQRGNFPDRFSGHQFPNYSSELNVNALLLGDSALYLCASSLGTGYYGYTFGSGTRLTVV.